The 9 T cell receptor beta chains below were found in one sample sequenced in a study of blood T cell repertoires in COVID-19. Clones were sequenced by immunoSEQ multiplex PCR, and TCRdb holds only the in-frame ones, with some missing. The sample has some 210,000 clones; approximately 90% are singletons. The sequencing input was peripheral blood. These receptors all come from a man aged 25 to 40 with acute or convalescent COVID-19.

The sample holds one count of this clone. The V and J genes are TRBV7-8 and TRBJ1-2; TRBD1 agrees at 9 bases. V shed 1 base, J shed 7 bases, and the junction held 7 bases outside the gene matches. From germline, CDR1 is SGHVS and CDR2 FQNEAQ. The CDR3 is made up of 15 amino acids. This chain's CDR3 is CASSLDPDRGIGYTF. As DNA, the CDR3 is TGTGCCAGCAGCTTAGACCCGGACAGGGGTATTGGCTACACCTTC.

This clone was observed a single time. This sequence joins TRBV10-3 and TRBJ1-5, with TRBD1 matching over 8 bases. CDR1 ENHRY and CDR2 SYGVKD come from the germline V gene. This CDR3 is built from 16 residues. The junction had 10 bases not matched to a gene; V was cut back by 3 bases and J by 6 bases. The CDR3 DNA sequence: TGTGCCATCAGTGACCAGGACAGGGAAAGCGGTCAGCCCCAGCATTTT. Translation gives CAISDQDRESGQPQHF.

The chain couples TRBV10-3 to TRBJ2-3; 7 positions agree with TRBD2. Germline-derived CDR1 and CDR2 are ENHRY and SYGVKD. Unmatched junction bases numbered 5, after V lost 10 bases and J lost 4 bases. This CDR3 has 12 residues. The CDR3 region is CATGGRPDTQYF. The CDR3 DNA reads as TGTGCCACCGGCGGGAGACCAGATACGCAGTATTTT.

V gene TRBV4-1 combines with J gene TRBJ1-6; the match to TRBD1 covers 7 bases. V lost 1 base and J lost 7; bases outside the gene matches: 1. CDR1 is MGHRA and CDR2 is YSYEKL in the germline V gene. The CDR3 is 14 amino acids. The CDR3 region is CASSQVGQNSPLHF. For the CDR3, the DNA is TGCGCCAGCAGCCAAGTGGGACAGAATTCACCCCTCCACTTT.

This clone has only a few counts. The rearrangement joins TRBV30 to TRBJ2-7, with 7 nucleotides matching TRBD1. V gave up 0 bases and J gave up 4 bases; unmatched junction bases: 6. CDR3 size: 14 residues. Looked up from germline, CDR1 is GTSNPN and CDR2 is SVGIG (reference sequence). CDR3 nucleotide sequence: TGTGCCTGGAGTGTAGGAAGGGGGCGGTACGAGCAGTACTTC. Amino acids: CAWSVGRGRYEQYF.

The genes are TRBV12-3 or TRBV12-4 and TRBJ2-1, with D unresolved. V dropped 7 bases and J dropped 9 bases, with 13 bases sitting between them. The CDR3 loop spans 12 amino acids. The CDR3 protein is CASTPATSEQFF. In DNA form, the CDR3 reads TGTGCCAGCACCCCCGCAACGAGTGAGCAGTTCTTC.

The V gene is TRBV14, the J gene TRBJ1-2, with 9 bases fitting TRBD1. Germline CDR1 SGHDN, CDR2 FVKESK. The CDR3 is made up of 15 amino acids. J was trimmed by 7 bases and V by 4 bases; bases with no gene match: 10. The CDR3 DNA reads TGTGCCAGCAGCCCCCTAACAGGGGGCGGGATTGGCTACACCTTC. It yields the protein CASSPLTGGGIGYTF.

The J gene is TRBJ2-7, the V gene TRBV28; 8 bases are a match to TRBD1. Germline V lookup: CDR1 MDHEN, CDR2 SYDVKM. The CDR3 has 15 residues. V trimming: 5 bases; J trimming: 5 bases; junction bases outside the gene matches: 11. CDR3 region: CASSIRTGFRDEQYF. The CDR3, as DNA: TGTGCCAGCAGTATCCGGACAGGGTTTCGCGACGAGCAGTACTTC.

J is TRBJ2-7 and V is TRBV19, with 10 bases matching TRBD1. The CDR3 has 15 residues. V shed 4 bases and J 3 bases; nucleotides not matched to a gene: 6. The germline V gene has CDR1 LNHDA and CDR2 SQIVND (reference sequence). For the CDR3, the DNA is TGTGCCAGTAGTACAGCCGGGACAGGGGTCTACGAGCAGTACTTC. This codes for CASSTAGTGVYEQYF.